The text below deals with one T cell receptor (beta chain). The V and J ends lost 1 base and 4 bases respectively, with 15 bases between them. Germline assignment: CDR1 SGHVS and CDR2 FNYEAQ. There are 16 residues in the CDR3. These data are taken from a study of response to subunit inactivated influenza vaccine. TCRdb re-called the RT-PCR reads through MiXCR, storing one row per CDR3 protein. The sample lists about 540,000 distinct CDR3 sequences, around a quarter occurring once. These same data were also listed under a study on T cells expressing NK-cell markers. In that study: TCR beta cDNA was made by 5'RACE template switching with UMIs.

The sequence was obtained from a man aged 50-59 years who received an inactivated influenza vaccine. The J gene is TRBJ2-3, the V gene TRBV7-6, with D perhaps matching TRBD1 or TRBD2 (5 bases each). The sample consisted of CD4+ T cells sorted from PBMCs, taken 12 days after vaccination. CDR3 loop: CASSLVFGAGADTQYF. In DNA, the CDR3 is TGTGCCAGCAGCTTAGTGTTCGGGGCGGGTGCAGATACGCAGTATTTT. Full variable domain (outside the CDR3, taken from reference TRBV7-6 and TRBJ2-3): GAGVSQSPRYKVTKRGQDVALRCDPISGHVSLYWYRQALGQGPEFLTYFNYEAQQDKSGLPNDRFSAERPEGSISTLTIQRTEQRDSAMYRCASSLVFGAGADTQYFGPGTRLTVL.